This T cell receptor beta chain is drawn from a study of PD-1 blockade in classical Hodgkin lymphoma (dated by TCRdb to the early 2020s). A note on the overall study: Nivolumab dosing was 3 mg/kg intravenously every 2 weeks, continuing until either disease progression or unacceptable toxicity. A peripheral blood immune signature of response to PD-1 blockade in classical Hodgkin lymphoma was defined using TCR beta sequencing and CyTOF. Findings and caveats that apply to the study as a whole: Diversity was lower in patients who began nivolumab less than 1 year after ASCT, so these patients were left out of later analyses to avoid confounding by immune reconstitution. Newly diagnosed patients were reported to have lower baseline TCR diversity than healthy donors, and relapsed/refractory patients were reported to have lower baseline TCR diversity still. The study was restricted to a single clinical trial cohort, and the causes of repertoire differences, possibly disease activity or prior therapy, were left undefined. Among trial patients, those achieving complete response had baseline diversity similar to that of newly diagnosed patients, while diversity was significantly lower in partial responders and progressors. A significant rise by C4D1 was seen in CD4+ but not CD8+ TCR diversity (p=0.0027 vs p=0.16), with the rise being most apparent in complete responders (p=0.02).

Genomic DNA was isolated using the Qiagen DNeasy kit from unsorted PBMCs as well as from negatively selected CD4+ and CD8+ fractions. Using primers that anneal to V and J segments, immunoSEQ multiplex PCR amplified the TCR beta CDR3 regions. Amplification bias was minimized using a synthetic immune receptor repertoire, and residual bias was removed computationally after sequencing. As for the authors' bioinformatics: Repertoire diversity was quantified as the Shannon entropy index using custom Python scripts. Unsorted, CD4+ and CD8+ repertoires were analyzed separately, except in combined analyses where CD4+ and CD8+ sequences were merged in silico. Clonal expansion was defined as a frequency increase of at least 2-fold after treatment compared with C1D1, and clones undetected at baseline were assigned a pseudocount of 0.5. Singleton clones were defined as clones with 0 or 1 copy at C1D1, and non-singleton clones were defined as clones with 2 or more copies. Clones expanded in unsorted samples were assigned a CD4+, CD8+ or unknown annotation through matching of protein sequences in sorted samples from the same patient. Wilcoxon tests on paired samples were used to test diversity changes from C1D1 to C4D1. Held by TCRdb, this immuneACCESS table contains in-frame sequences only and omits some clones. Under half of the omission traces to an unresolved V gene where checked; the cause of the rest is unknown. The DNA gave D and trimming, while V, J and clone size come from that table. This sample comprises 30,000 or so clones, about three quarters of them detected only once. 3.5% to 4.5% of the sample belongs to the ten largest clones.

Taken with the paper, the label for time point translates to: cycle 2 day 1 (C2D1) of nivolumab. All trial patients had relapsed after autologous stem cell transplantation, with cohorts A, B and C differing in prior brentuximab vedotin exposure. The trial cohort included 50 to 70 patients with relapsed/refractory classical Hodgkin lymphoma, and each patient had a best overall response of complete response, partial response or progressive disease. Single-agent nivolumab was administered to trial patients in the multi-cohort phase II CheckMate 205 trial. An independent review committee assessed best overall response using the 2007 International Working Group response criteria. Trial PBMCs were obtained immediately prior to nivolumab initiation (C1D1) and on therapy at cycle 2 day 1 and cycle 4 day 1. Peripheral blood was collected in 8 mL Vacutainer Cell Preparation Tubes, from which PBMCs were isolated by centrifugation and then cryopreserved.

The CDR3 measures 15 amino acids from cysteine to phenylalanine. Left in the record is the CDR3 DNA by itself, 45 bases read in frame from the first base. Trimming costs V 1 base and J 5 bases, and their ends lie 11 bases apart. CDR1 and CDR2 were assigned from the germline V gene as SGHTA and FQGNSA. Notes on this clone: Its recognized antigen is unknown. Base qualities are not provided; no much larger clone lies one nucleotide away.

The chain is made from TRBV7-2 and TRBJ2-2, with the D call perhaps TRBD1 or TRBD2, as 5 bases match in each case. The clonotype originates from a human donor with classical Hodgkin lymphoma. The source material was peripheral blood mononuclear cells (PBMCs), sampled before the second cycle of nivolumab. The CDR3 protein sequence reads: CASSLGGARTGELFF. Read as DNA, the sequence is TGTGCCAGCAGCTTAGGAGGGGCGCGAACCGGGGAGCTGTTTTTT.